What follows are 5 T cell receptor beta chains derived from one specimen sequenced in a study of T-cell memory formation after mild COVID-19. TCRdb independently ran MiXCR on the 5' RACE reads; one entry per CDR3 protein. The sample lists under 300,000 distinct CDR3 sequences; 8% to 9.5% were seen once. The material sequenced was PBMCs or a T cell subset sorted from them (not recorded which). These receptors came from a young man who had mild COVID-19 (a few samples of this study predate the infection). Cell type and time point are not known.

The chain joins TRBV7-9 to TRBJ2-7; no clear D. V lost 5 bases and J lost 7, with 9 bases in between. This CDR3 spans 11 amino acids. CDR1 is SEHNR and CDR2 is FQNEAQ in the germline V gene (reference sequence). The CDR3 bases are TGTGCCAGCAGCCATTCGCCAGAGCAGTACTTC. Translation: CASSHSPEQYF.

V usage is TRBV4-3 and J usage is TRBJ2-1; TRBD2 is a possible D gene (5 bases). The CDR3 spans 14 residues. CDR1 is LGHNA, CDR2 YSLEER, per germline. V was trimmed by 4 bases and J by 3 bases, leaving 10 bases between them. CDR3 in amino acids: CASSLSGNYNEQFF. The CDR3 DNA follows: TGCGCCAGCAGCCTTTCCGGGAACTACAATGAGCAGTTCTTC.

In nucleotides, the CDR3 is TGCGCCAGCAGCTTGGAGGTCATCAGCTCTGGGGCCAACGTCCTGACTTTC. The encoded protein is CASSLEVISSGANVLTF. The chain combines TRBV5-1 with TRBJ2-6; no clear D. Trimming left V 0 bases short and J 0 bases short, with 10 bases between. The CDR3 is 17 amino acids. Per germline, CDR1 SGHRS and CDR2 YFSETQ.

V usage is TRBV7-9 and J usage is TRBJ2-2; D gene ambiguous. Germline CDR1 and CDR2: SEHNR and FQNEAQ (reference sequence). Trimming took 0 bases from V and 3 from J, leaving 8 bases between them. There are 15 residues in the CDR3. The CDR3 DNA sequence: TGTGCCAGCAGCTTAGCCAGACTTCACACCGGGGAGCTGTTTTTT. Residues: CASSLARLHTGELFF.

This clonotype was picked up a small number of times. The chain carries TRBV6-5 and TRBJ1-5, with no clear D. The CDR3 sequence is 13 residues long. Per the germline V gene, CDR1 is MNHEY and CDR2 is SVGAGI. V was clipped by 7 bases and J by 4 bases, with 11 bases between them. As DNA, the CDR3 is TGTGCCAGCACCCCAGGCGGGAATCAGCCCCAGCATTTT. Translated: CASTPGGNQPQHF.